Detailed here is one TCR beta chain. The germline V gene has CDR1 MNHNS and CDR2 SASEGT. The CDR3 spans 15 residues. J lost 2 bases, V lost 1 base, and 5 bases had no gene match. The data were produced by immunoSEQ multiplex PCR, yet TCRdb's version contains in-frame clones alone and is incomplete. The table lists roughly 92,000 clones, 80% to 90% of them singletons. This entry is derived from a study of blood T cell repertoires in COVID-19. On the study more broadly: Sources were T cells, B-cell-depleted T cells, or PBMCs; the material itself was cDNA or gDNA.

Sequenced material: peripheral blood. This TCR was sampled from a woman older than 75 with acute or convalescent COVID-19. The chain couples TRBV6-1 to TRBJ2-7; 7 nucleotides match TRBD1. CDR3 coding DNA: TGTGCCAGCAGTGAAGAGGTAGGGGGCCCCTACGAGCAGTACTTC. This encodes CASSEEVGGPYEQYF.